This T cell receptor (beta chain) originates from a study of blood T cell repertoires in COVID-19. For the study at large: COVID-19 samples, acute and convalescent, were from the United States, Italy and Spain. T cells, B-cell-depleted T cells, or PBMCs provided the cDNA or gDNA that served as material.

Germline V gives CDR1 KGHSH, CDR2 LQKENI. The CDR3 consists of 16 residues. V dropped 2 bases and J dropped 6 bases, with 16 bases sitting between them. As processed by the authors: By means of reference gene primer amplification, nucleated cell counts were estimated. Method: immunoSEQ multiplex PCR; TCRdb's copy keeps in-frame clones and lacks some. V, J and clone size are taken as reported in that table, and D and trimming were inferred from the DNA itself. This table has about 210,000 clones, 70% to 90% appearing once. The chain couples TRBV18 to TRBJ1-4; no reliable D call. Source material: peripheral blood. The TCR comes from a woman between 45 and 65 years old with active or convalescent COVID-19. Here the CDR3 DNA reads TGTGCCAGCTCACCAGTACAAGGAGGTTTAGATGAAAAACTGTTTTTT. Translation: CASSPVQGGLDEKLFF.